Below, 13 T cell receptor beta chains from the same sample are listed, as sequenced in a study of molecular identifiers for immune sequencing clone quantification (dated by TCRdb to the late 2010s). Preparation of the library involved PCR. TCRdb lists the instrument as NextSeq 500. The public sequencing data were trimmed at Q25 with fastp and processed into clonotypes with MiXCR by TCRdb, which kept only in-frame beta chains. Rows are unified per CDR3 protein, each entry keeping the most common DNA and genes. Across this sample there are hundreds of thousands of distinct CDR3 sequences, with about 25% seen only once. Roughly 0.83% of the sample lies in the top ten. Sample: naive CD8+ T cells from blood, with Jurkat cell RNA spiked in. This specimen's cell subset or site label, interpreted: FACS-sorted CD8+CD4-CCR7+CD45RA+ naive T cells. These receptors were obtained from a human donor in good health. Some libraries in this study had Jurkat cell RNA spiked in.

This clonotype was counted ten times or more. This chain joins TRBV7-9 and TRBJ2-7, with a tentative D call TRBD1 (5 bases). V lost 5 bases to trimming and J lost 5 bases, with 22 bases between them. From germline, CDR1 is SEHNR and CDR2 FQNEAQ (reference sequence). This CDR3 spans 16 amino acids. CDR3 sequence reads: CASSAPDRTGTHEQYF. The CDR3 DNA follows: TGTGCCAGCAGCGCGCCCGACCGAACAGGTACCCACGAGCAGTACTTC. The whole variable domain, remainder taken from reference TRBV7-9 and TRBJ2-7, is DTGVSQNPRHKITKRGQNVTFRCDPISEHNRLYWYRQTLGQGPEFLTYFQNEAQLEKSRLLSDRFSAERPKGSFSTLEIQRTEQGDSAMYLCASSAPDRTGTHEQYFGPGTRLTVT.

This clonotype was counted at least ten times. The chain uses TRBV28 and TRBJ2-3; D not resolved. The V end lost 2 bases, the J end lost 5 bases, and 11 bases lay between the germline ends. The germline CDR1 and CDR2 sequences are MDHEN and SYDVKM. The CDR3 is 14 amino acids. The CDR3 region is CASSLAVFLDTQYF. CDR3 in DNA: TGTGCCAGCAGTTTAGCCGTCTTCTTAGATACGCAGTATTTT.

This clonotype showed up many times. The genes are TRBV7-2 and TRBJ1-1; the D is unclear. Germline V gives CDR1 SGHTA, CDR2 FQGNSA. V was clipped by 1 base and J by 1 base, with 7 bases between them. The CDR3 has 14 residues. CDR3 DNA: TGTGCCAGCAGCTTAGGACTGGGGAACACTGAAGCTTTCTTT. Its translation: CASSLGLGNTEAFF.

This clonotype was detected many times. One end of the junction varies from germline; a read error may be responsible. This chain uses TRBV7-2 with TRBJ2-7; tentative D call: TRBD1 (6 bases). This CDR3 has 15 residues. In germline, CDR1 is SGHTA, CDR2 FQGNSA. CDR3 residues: CASCLGLGAGYEQYF. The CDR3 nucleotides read TGTGCCAGCTGCTTGGGGCTGGGGGCGGGCTACGAGCAGTACTTC. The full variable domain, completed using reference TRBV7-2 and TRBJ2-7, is GAGVSQSPSNKVTEKGKDVELRCDPISGHTALYWYRQSLGQGLEFLIYFQGNSAPDKSGLPSDRFSAERTGGSVSTLTIQRTQQEDSAVYLCASCLGLGAGYEQYFGPGTRLTVT.

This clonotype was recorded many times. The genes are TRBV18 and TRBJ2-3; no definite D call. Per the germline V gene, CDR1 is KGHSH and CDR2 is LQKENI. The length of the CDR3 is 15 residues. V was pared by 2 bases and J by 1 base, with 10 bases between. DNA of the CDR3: TGTGCCAGCTCACCAGGGGATCCCGGCACAGATACGCAGTATTTT. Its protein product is CASSPGDPGTDTQYF.

As DNA, the CDR3 is TGTGCCAGTAGCAAACAGTATCAGCCCCAGCATTTT. The encoded protein is CASSKQYQPQHF. The J gene is TRBJ1-5, the V gene TRBV19; no firm D call. V lost 6 bases and J 5 bases, leaving 8 bases between the germline ends. Germline V gene lookup returns CDR1 LNHDA and CDR2 SQIVND (reference sequence). The CDR3 runs to 12 residues.

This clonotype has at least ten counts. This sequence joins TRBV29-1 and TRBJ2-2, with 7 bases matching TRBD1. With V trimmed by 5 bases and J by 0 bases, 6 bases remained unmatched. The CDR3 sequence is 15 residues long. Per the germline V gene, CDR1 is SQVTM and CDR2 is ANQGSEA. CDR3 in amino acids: CSVRLDRSNTGELFF. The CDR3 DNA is TGCAGCGTTAGATTGGACAGGTCGAACACCGGGGAGCTGTTTTTT.

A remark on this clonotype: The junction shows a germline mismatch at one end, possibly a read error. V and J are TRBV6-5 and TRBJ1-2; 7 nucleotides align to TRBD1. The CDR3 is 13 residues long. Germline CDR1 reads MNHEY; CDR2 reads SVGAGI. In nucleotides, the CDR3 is TGTGCCAGCAGTAAACAGGGGTTCTATGGCTACGCCTTC. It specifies CASSKQGFYGYAF.

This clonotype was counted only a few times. CDR3 DNA sequence: TGTGCCAGCAGCTCCGACTATAATCTGAACACCGGGGAGCTGTTTTTT. Its translation: CASSSDYNLNTGELFF. The chain has TRBV5-6 and TRBJ2-2; tentatively, D is TRBD2 (5 bases). Trimming left V 3 bases short and J 1 base short, with 13 bases between. Germline V gene data show CDR1 as SGHDT and CDR2 as YYEEEE. There are 16 residues in the CDR3.

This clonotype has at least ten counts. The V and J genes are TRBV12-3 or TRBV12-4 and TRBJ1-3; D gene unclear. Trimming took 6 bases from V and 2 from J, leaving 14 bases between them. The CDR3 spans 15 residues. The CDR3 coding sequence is TGTGCCAGCAGCCAAGCGGGGATCCCTGGAAACACCATATATTTT. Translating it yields CASSQAGIPGNTIYF.

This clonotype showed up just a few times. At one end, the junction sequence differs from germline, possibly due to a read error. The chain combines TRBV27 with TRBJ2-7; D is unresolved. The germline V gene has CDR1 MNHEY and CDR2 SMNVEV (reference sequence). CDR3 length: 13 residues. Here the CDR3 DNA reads TGTGCCGGCAGTTTTCAGCCCTCCTACGAGCAGTACTTC. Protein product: CAGSFQPSYEQYF.

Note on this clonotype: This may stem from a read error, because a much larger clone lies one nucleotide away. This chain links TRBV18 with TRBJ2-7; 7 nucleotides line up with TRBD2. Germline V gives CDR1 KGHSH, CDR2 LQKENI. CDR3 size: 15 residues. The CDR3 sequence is CAGSPGRGFSYEQYF. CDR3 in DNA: TGTGCCGGCTCACCTGGGCGGGGGTTCTCCTACGAGCAGTACTTC.

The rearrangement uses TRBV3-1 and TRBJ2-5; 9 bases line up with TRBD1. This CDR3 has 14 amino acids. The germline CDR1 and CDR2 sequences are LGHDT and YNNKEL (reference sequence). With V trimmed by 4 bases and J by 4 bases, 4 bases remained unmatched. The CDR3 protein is CASSRLGQGETQYF. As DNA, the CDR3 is TGTGCCAGCAGCCGATTGGGACAGGGAGAGACCCAGTACTTC.